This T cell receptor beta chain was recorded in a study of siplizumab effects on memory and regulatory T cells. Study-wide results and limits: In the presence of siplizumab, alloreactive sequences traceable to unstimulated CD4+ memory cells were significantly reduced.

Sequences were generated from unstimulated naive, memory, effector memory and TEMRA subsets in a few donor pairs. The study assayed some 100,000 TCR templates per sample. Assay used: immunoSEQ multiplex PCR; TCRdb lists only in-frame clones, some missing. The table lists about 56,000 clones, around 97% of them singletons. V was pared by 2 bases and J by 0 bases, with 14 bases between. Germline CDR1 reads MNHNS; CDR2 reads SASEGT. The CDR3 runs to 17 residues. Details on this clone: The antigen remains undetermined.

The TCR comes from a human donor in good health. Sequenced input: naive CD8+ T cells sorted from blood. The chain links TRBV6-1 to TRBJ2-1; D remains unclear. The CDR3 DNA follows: TGTGCCAGCAGTGAACCCGGTTCCCCGAGCTCCTACAATGAGCAGTTCTTC. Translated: CASSEPGSPSSYNEQFF.